Sequencing of this T cell receptor beta chain was carried out in a study of patients and donors after allogeneic stem cell transplantation. This CDR3 has 14 amino acids. CDR1 and CDR2 from the germline V gene are SNHLY and FYNNEI. Trimming cost V 7 bases and J 3 bases; bases outside gene matches: 3. A single record per CDR3 protein comes from TCRdb applying MiXCR to the RT-PCR reads. The sample consists of approximately 150,000 distinct CDR3 sequences, approximately 35% of them appearing once. Sequenced: blood, either unsorted or a sorted T cell fraction (not recorded which). The TCR was taken from a human donor who was either an allogeneic HSCT recipient or a stem cell or donor lymphocyte infusion donor (not recorded which). It is not recorded whose cells these are; they may come from a transplant donor. V gene TRBV2 combines with J gene TRBJ2-1, with 10 bases identical to TRBD2. As DNA, the CDR3 is TGTGCCAGCAACGGACTAGCGGACTACAATGAGCAGTTCTTC. Protein: CASNGLADYNEQFF.